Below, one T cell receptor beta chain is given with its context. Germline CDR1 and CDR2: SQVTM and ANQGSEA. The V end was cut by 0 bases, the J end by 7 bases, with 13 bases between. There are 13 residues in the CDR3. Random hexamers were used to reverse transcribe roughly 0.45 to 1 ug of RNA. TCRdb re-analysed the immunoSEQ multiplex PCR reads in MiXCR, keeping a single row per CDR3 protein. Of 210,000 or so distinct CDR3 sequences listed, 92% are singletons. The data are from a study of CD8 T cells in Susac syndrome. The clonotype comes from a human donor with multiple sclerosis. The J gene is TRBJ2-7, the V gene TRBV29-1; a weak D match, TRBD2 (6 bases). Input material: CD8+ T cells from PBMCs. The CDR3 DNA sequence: TGCAGCGTTGAAGAGGTACCGGGGAGGGAGCAGTACTTC. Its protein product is CSVEEVPGREQYF.